This T cell receptor beta chain originates from a study of CD8+ T cells in alopecia areata. The authors extracted RNA and reverse transcribed it into cDNA as the sequencing template. Sequencing was performed with immunoSEQ multiplex PCR; in TCRdb, only in-frame clones are kept and a portion is missing. The sample consists of some 210,000 clones, about 60% of them appearing once. This CDR3 has 14 amino acids. The ends were cut back, 6 bases at V and 5 bases at J, with 16 bases in the middle. The V gene's germline CDR1 is MNHEY and CDR2 SVGAGI. This specimen was CD4+ T cells sorted from blood, taken at week 0. The sequence came from a human donor with alopecia areata. The chain employs TRBV6-5 and TRBJ1-2; D gene ambiguous. CDR3 in DNA: TGTGCCAGCAGCAACCCCGGGAGAACGTATGGCTACACCTTC. Amino acids: CASSNPGRTYGYTF.